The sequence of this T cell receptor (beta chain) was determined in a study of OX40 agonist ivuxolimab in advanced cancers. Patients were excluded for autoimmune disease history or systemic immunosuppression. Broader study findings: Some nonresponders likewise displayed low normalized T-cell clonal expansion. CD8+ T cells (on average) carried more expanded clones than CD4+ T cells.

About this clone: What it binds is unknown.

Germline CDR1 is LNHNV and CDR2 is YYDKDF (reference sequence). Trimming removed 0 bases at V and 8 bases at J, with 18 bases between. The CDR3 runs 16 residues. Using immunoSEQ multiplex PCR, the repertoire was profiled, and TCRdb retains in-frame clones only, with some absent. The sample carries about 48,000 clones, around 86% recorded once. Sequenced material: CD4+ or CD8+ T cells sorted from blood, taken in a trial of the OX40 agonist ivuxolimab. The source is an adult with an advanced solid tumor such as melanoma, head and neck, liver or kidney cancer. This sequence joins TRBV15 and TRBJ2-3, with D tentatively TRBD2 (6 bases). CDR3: CATSRERFGGILTQYF. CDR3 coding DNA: TGTGCCACCAGCAGAGAGCGGTTTGGCGGGATACTTACGCAGTATTTT.